The entry below describes one TCR beta chain. This clonotype was picked up many times. Which antigen it targets is not known. Base qualities are not at hand, and no much larger clone is one base apart. The data are from a study of T cell repertoires in cytomegalovirus infection (dated by TCRdb to between 2019 and 2020). Describing the broader study: Alongside well-studied HLA-B-restricted epitopes, the peptide stimulations were aimed at recently identified HLA-C-restricted CMV epitopes, whose presentation resists viral immunomodulation. Donor HLA type was relevant to the analysis, because carriage of CMV infection together with the matching HLA type was indicated by public TCR beta signatures. On the study overall, not on this receptor specifically: In the ex vivo response, HLA-C-restricted CMV-specific TCR beta clonotypes were dominant, and in two of eight donors the single most frequent clonotype came from this HLA-C-restricted group. In both this cohort and an independent roughly 400-donor cohort, the cumulative frequency of public TCR beta family members distinguished carriers of CMV infection plus the relevant HLA type.

In light of the paper, this sample's treatment or condition label describes: in vitro stimulation with specific CMV peptide epitopes to enrich CMV-specific T cells. The sample was run on an Illumina HiSeq 1500. TCRdb took the public reads, trimmed them with fastp at Q25, ran MiXCR for clone calling and kept in-frame beta chains. Rows merge per CDR3 protein into single entries with the most common DNA and genes. The sample table holds fewer than 350,000 distinct CDR3 sequences, of which 25% to 35% were seen once. 15% to 25% of the sample goes to the ten largest clones. The sample was cultured PBMCs, taken from culture after CMV antigen stimulation. The sequence came from a human donor in good health (CMV status not recorded). Some clones in this sample may be carry-over from other donors' samples.

Here is the DNA: TGTGCCAGCAGTTACGGGAGCTCCTACGAGCAGTACTTC. This codes for CASSYGSSYEQYF. The chain is made from TRBV12-3 or TRBV12-4 and TRBJ2-7; matching of 6 bases hints at TRBD2 as the D gene. There are 13 amino acids in the CDR3, from cysteine to phenylalanine inclusive. Of all the DNA, just the CDR3 is kept, 39 bases in frame from base 1. The germline ends are 7 bases apart after V is trimmed by 4 bases and J by 0 bases.